The 7 T cell receptor beta chains reported below all come from one sample, sequenced in a study of cytomegalovirus exposure and HLA in healthy donors. Primers included in the PCR were 60 Vbeta and 13 Jbeta primers. Sequenced by immunoSEQ multiplex PCR; TCRdb stores in-frame clones only, minus some. The data contain more than 90,000 clones, roughly 76% of them singletons. What was sequenced was PBMCs. These receptors were collected from a man aged 35-49 years in good health and CMV-seronegative.

The chain couples TRBV7-6 to TRBJ1-2; D possibly corresponds to TRBD1 (6 bases). The CDR3 is 14 amino acids. The V gene lost 3 bases and the J gene lost 3 bases, with 11 bases spanning the gap. Germline assignment: CDR1 SGHVS and CDR2 FNYEAQ. The CDR3 DNA follows: TGTGCCAGCAGCTTGACAGGCGGATACTATGGCTACACCTTC. Residues: CASSLTGGYYGYTF.

The chain carries TRBV27 and TRBJ2-1; TRBD1 agrees at 9 bases. The junction had 6 bases not matched to a gene; V was cut back by 5 bases and J by 4 bases. Germline V lookup: CDR1 MNHEY, CDR2 SMNVEV (reference sequence). This CDR3 region has 15 residues. The CDR3 nucleotides are TGTGCCAGCAGTATGACAGGGGGAGGGTACAATGAGCAGTTCTTC. Translation gives CASSMTGGGYNEQFF.

The CDR3 coding sequence is TGCAGCTGGACCGCTAGAGGGGGCTTCCTCTCTAGCACAGATACGCAGTATTTT. Translated, it gives CSWTARGGFLSSTDTQYF. The rearrangement links TRBV29-1 to TRBJ2-3, with 7 positions matching TRBD1. The CDR3 spans 18 residues. Per the germline V gene, CDR1 is SQVTM and CDR2 is ANQGSEA. V trimming: 8 bases; J trimming: 0 bases; junction bases outside the gene matches: 20.

The J gene is TRBJ1-2, the V gene TRBV4-3; TRBD1 is a possible D gene (5 bases). Germline loops: CDR1 LGHNA, CDR2 YSLEER. V was cut by 3 bases and J by 3 bases, with 11 bases left in between. The CDR3 sequence is 14 residues long. The CDR3 sequence: CASSQFLGDYGYTF. CDR3 sequence (DNA): TGCGCCAGCAGCCAGTTTTTAGGGGACTATGGCTACACCTTC.

The genes are TRBV28 and TRBJ2-2; 9 bases align to TRBD1. Trimming at V came to 5 bases and at J to 6 bases, leaving 4 bases not matched to a gene. CDR1 is MDHEN, CDR2 SYDVKM, per germline. CDR3 size: 14 residues. Here the CDR3 DNA reads TGTGCCAGCAGTCCTAGACAGGGGGCCGGGGAGCTGTTTTTT. Translating it yields CASSPRQGAGELFF.

In regard to this clone: The junction shows a germline mismatch at one end, possibly a read error. The chain joins TRBV7-9 to TRBJ1-2; TRBD1 aligns across 8 bases. CDR3 length: 15 residues. Germline CDR1 is SEHNR and CDR2 is FQNEAQ (reference sequence). DNA of the CDR3: TGTTCCAGCAGCTTAGGACAGGGCCTGCACTATGGCTACACCTTC. It translates to CSSSLGQGLHYGYTF. Filled out from reference TRBV7-9 and TRBJ1-2, the complete variable domain reads DTGVSQNPRHKITKRGQNVTFRCDPISEHNRLYWYRQTLGQGPEFLTYFQNEAQLEKSRLLSDRFSAERPKGSFSTLEIQRTEQGDSAMYLCSSSLGQGLHYGYTFGSGTRLTVV.

With regard to this clone: Other DNA sequences in the same sample also yield this CDR3. J is TRBJ2-6 and V is TRBV9, with 9 bases matching TRBD2. Germline V gives CDR1 SGDLS, CDR2 YYNGEE. The CDR3 loop spans 19 amino acids. With 1 base clipped from V and 0 bases from J, the junction kept 8 bases outside the gene matches. The CDR3 spells CASSVSLAGVNSGANVLTF. CDR3 nucleotide sequence: TGTGCCAGCAGCGTATCCTTAGCGGGGGTGAACTCTGGGGCCAACGTCCTGACTTTC.